These 14 T cell receptor beta chains originate from one sample sequenced in a study of PD-1 blockade in mismatch repair-deficient tumors. Clones were read by immunoSEQ multiplex PCR, and TCRdb kept only the in-frame ones, dropping some. Among approximately 80,000 clones listed, roughly 80% were seen once. The input for sequencing was peripheral blood, taken 44 weeks after starting pembrolizumab. The receptor set was obtained from an adult with mismatch repair-deficient cancer.

The chain combines TRBV28 with TRBJ1-1; 7 nucleotides align to TRBD1. CDR1 and CDR2 (germline): MDHEN, SYDVKM. V lost 6 bases, J lost 3 bases, and 10 bases stayed unmatched. The CDR3 length is 15 residues. CDR3 in DNA: TGTGCCAGCAGAATACAGGGGTCTCCTTACACTGAAGCTTTCTTT. Its translation: CASRIQGSPYTEAFF.

This chain connects TRBV4-1 to TRBJ1-5; no clear D gene. Germline assignment: CDR1 MGHRA and CDR2 YSYEKL. The length of the CDR3 is 15 residues. V gave up 3 bases and J gave up 1 base, with 10 bases separating them. The CDR3 coding sequence is TGCGCCAGCAGCCAGTTTTCGGGAAGCAATCAGCCCCAGCATTTT. Translating gives CASSQFSGSNQPQHF.

There are many counts of this clone. This chain connects TRBV5-4 to TRBJ2-4; D may be TRBD1 (6 bases). Germline V CDR1 and CDR2: SGHNT, YYREEE (reference sequence). The V gene lost 5 bases and the J gene lost 0 bases, with 15 bases spanning the gap. This CDR3 is 16 amino acids long. The CDR3 loop is CASSSDRLGAKNIQYF. CDR3 coding DNA: TGTGCCAGCAGTTCAGACAGGCTGGGAGCCAAAAACATTCAGTACTTC.

This clone was observed a handful of times. The V and J genes are TRBV5-4 and TRBJ2-5, with TRBD1 matching 10 bases. The CDR3 runs to 16 residues. The germline CDR1 and CDR2 sequences are SGHNT and YYREEE (reference sequence). V shed 2 bases and J 5 bases; nucleotides not matched to a gene: 9. As DNA, the CDR3 is TGTGCCAGCAGCTTCAACCCGACAGGGGGCGGCGAGACCCAGTACTTC. Its translation is CASSFNPTGGGETQYF.

This clone showed up just once. The chain uses TRBV15 and TRBJ2-1; D is ambiguous. There are 15 residues in the CDR3. Germline loops: CDR1 LNHNV, CDR2 YYDKDF (reference sequence). Between the trimmed V and J ends, which lost 1 base and 0 bases, there was a span of 7 bases. CDR3 loop: CATSRAAVSYNEQFF. The CDR3 DNA sequence: TGTGCCACCAGCAGAGCGGCGGTCTCCTACAATGAGCAGTTCTTC.

Notes on this clone: The same CDR3 can be traced to other DNA sequences in this sample. This sequence joins TRBV6-5 and TRBJ2-1; D is unresolved. Trimming cost V 2 bases and J 6 bases, with 2 bases left between them. This CDR3 is 11 amino acids long. The germline CDR1 and CDR2 sequences are MNHEY and SVGAGI. This chain's CDR3 is CASSYLNEQFF. DNA for the CDR3: TGTGCCAGCAGTTACCTCAATGAGCAGTTCTTC.

The chain recombines TRBV29-1 with TRBJ1-1, with D possibly being TRBD1 (5 bases). Germline lookup yields CDR1 SQVTM and CDR2 ANQGSEA. The CDR3 consists of 13 residues. Trimming took 6 bases from V and 1 from J, leaving 12 bases between them. CDR3 residues: CSVTKDRNTEAFF. DNA for the CDR3: TGCAGCGTCACTAAAGACAGGAACACTGAAGCTTTCTTT.

The J gene is TRBJ1-4, the V gene TRBV7-9, with D possibly being TRBD1 (6 bases). Trimming removed 6 bases from V and 5 bases from J, with 13 bases in between. Germline V gene data show CDR1 as SEHNR and CDR2 as FQNEAQ (reference sequence). The CDR3 is 14 residues long. CDR3 region: CASSQGHGNEKLFF. CDR3 DNA sequence: TGTGCCAGCAGTCAGGGACATGGGAATGAAAAACTGTTTTTT. The full variable domain, with the rest looked up from reference TRBV7-9 and TRBJ1-4, is DTGVSQNPRHKITKRGQNVTFRCDPISEHNRLYWYRQTLGQGPEFLTYFQNEAQLEKSRLLSDRFSAERPKGSFSTLEIQRTEQGDSAMYLCASSQGHGNEKLFFGSGTQLSVL.

This sequence joins TRBV27 and TRBJ2-3; D is ambiguous. The V gene's germline CDR1 is MNHEY and CDR2 SMNVEV (reference sequence). V was pared by 2 bases and J by 0 bases, with 0 bases between. CDR3 length: 12 amino acids. CDR3 nucleotide sequence: TGTGCCAGCAGTTTAAGCACAGATACGCAGTATTTT. Encoded protein: CASSLSTDTQYF.

To note about this clone: Relative to the germline gene, one junction end is altered; a read error may explain this. The chain uses TRBV9 and TRBJ2-2, with TRBD2 as a possible D gene (7 bases). The CDR3 has 16 amino acids. Germline assignment: CDR1 SGDLS and CDR2 YYNGEE. CDR3 sequence reads: CASSVAAGAKTGELFF. Here the CDR3 DNA reads TGTGCCAGCAGCGTAGCGGCGGGGGCGAAAACCGGGGAGCTGTTTTTT.

The genes are TRBV14 and TRBJ2-7; TRBD2 agrees at 7 bases. There are 13 residues in the CDR3. The trim removed 4 bases at V and 5 bases at J, leaving 5 bases unmatched. Germline CDR1 SGHDN, CDR2 FVKESK. CDR3 bases: TGTGCCAGCAGCCGCGGGAGTACCAACGAGCAGTACTTC. This sequence encodes CASSRGSTNEQYF.

The V call is TRBV30, the J call TRBJ2-1; the D is unclear. With 0 bases removed from V and 1 base from J, the gap between germline ends came to 1 base. CDR1 GTSNPN and CDR2 SVGIG come from the germline V gene (reference sequence). The CDR3 loop spans 12 amino acids. The CDR3 DNA sequence: TGTGCCTGGAGTGTATCCTACAATGAGCAGTTCTTC. It translates to CAWSVSYNEQFF.

The chain joins TRBV6-1 to TRBJ2-3; TRBD2 is a possible D gene (7 bases). The CDR3 is 15 residues long. Germline V gene lookup returns CDR1 MNHNS and CDR2 SASEGT. The V end was cut by 2 bases, the J end by 5 bases, with 14 bases between. The CDR3 sequence is CASSERGAQRDTQYF. CDR3 in DNA: TGTGCCAGCAGTGAACGGGGGGCGCAAAGAGATACGCAGTATTTT.

This clone was detected once. The chain links TRBV30 to TRBJ1-4; D unresolved. Germline loops: CDR1 GTSNPN, CDR2 SVGIG (reference sequence). Between the trimmed V and J ends, which lost 3 bases and 8 bases, there was a span of 7 bases. This CDR3 has 11 amino acids. CDR3 nucleotides: TGTGCCTGGAGACAGTTGGAAAAACTGTTTTTT. This translates into CAWRQLEKLFF.